The rows below give T cell receptor beta chains drawn from one sample of a study of blood T cell repertoires in COVID-19. Sequencing used immunoSEQ multiplex PCR; TCRdb keeps in-frame clones, though not all of them. The table includes some 55,000 clones, 70% to 90% detected once. The sample consisted of peripheral blood. The receptors were gathered from a man aged 55 to 69 with acute or convalescent COVID-19. Both conserved end residues are part of each CDR3. Each record gives: J gene, clone size, V gene, D gene, CDR3 DNA, CDR3 protein. A D gene is named only where the DNA matches it firmly. Size is stated for part of the rows, as once, few or many counts, or as a class when the clone is expanded.

TRBJ1-6	.	TRBV11-2	TRBD1	TGTGCCAGCAGCCTCCGGACAGGGGGTAATAATTCACCCCTCCACTTT	CASSLRTGGNNSPLHF
TRBJ1-2	once	TRBV3-1/TRBV3-2	.	TGTGCCAGCAGCCAAGTGGAGGGTTCTTATGGCTACACCTTC	CASSQVEGSYGYTF
TRBJ2-5	once	TRBV19	TRBD1	TGTGCCAGTAGTTCTGGGACAGGGGGCGGGGAGACCCAGTACTTC	CASSSGTGGGETQYF
TRBJ1-3	.	TRBV7-2	TRBD1	TGTGCCAGCAGCCCTCGGACAGGGGGGGGAAACACCATATATTTT	CASSPRTGGGNTIYF
TRBJ1-2	.	TRBV29-1	.	TGCAGCGTTGAAGACCTCTTCGAGGGCCGGTATGGCTACACCTTC	CSVEDLFEGRYGYTF
TRBJ1-2	once	TRBV4-3	.	TGCGCCAGCAGCCCACGCCCCAGGGGTGGCTACACCTTC	CASSPRPRGGYTF
TRBJ2-4	.	TRBV20-1	TRBD1	TGCAGTGCTAGTGCAGGGGGTTCCAAAAACATTCAGTACTTC	CSASAGGSKNIQYF
TRBJ2-1	.	TRBV2	.	TGTGCCAGCAGTGAAAGGAACAGTTACAATGAGCAGTTCTTC	CASSERNSYNEQFF
TRBJ1-5	.	TRBV28	.	TGTGCCAGCCACCCAGGGGTCAGCAATCAGCCCCAGCATTTT	CASHPGVSNQPQHF
TRBJ2-2	few	TRBV7-2	.	TGTGCCAGCAGACGAAGGGGACTTACGAACACCGGGGAGCTGTTTTTT	CASRRRGLTNTGELFF
TRBJ2-5	.	TRBV30	.	TGTGCCTGGAGTTATGGGGGCGCAGAGGAGACCCAGTACTTC	CAWSYGGAEETQYF
TRBJ2-7	.	TRBV5-6	TRBD2	TGTGCCAGCAGCTATAGTAGCGGGGGTTACTCCTACGAGCAGTACTTC	CASSYSSGGYSYEQYF
TRBJ1-2	once	TRBV14	.	TGTGCCAGCAGCCAGGCGCGGTCTGGTGGCTACACCTTC	CASSQARSGGYTF
TRBJ1-1	.	TRBV21-1	.	TGTGCCAGCAGATCCAGGAACACTGAAGCTTTCTTT	CASRSRNTEAFF
TRBJ1-2	.	TRBV5-4	TRBD1	TGTGCCAGCAGCTCCGCCGGGACAGGGGGAGTGGGGGGCTACACCTTC	CASSSAGTGGVGGYTF
TRBJ2-7	.	TRBV9	TRBD1	TGTGCCAGCAGCGCGACAGGGTTTGACGACGAGCAGTACTTC	CASSATGFDDEQYF
TRBJ1-2	.	TRBV20-1	.	TGCAGTGCTAGGAGGGACTATGGCTACACCTTC	CSARRDYGYTF
TRBJ2-5	.	TRBV2	TRBD1	TGTGCCAGCAGTGAAGGGGACAGGGGGCGGGAAGAGACCCAGTACTTC	CASSEGDRGREETQYF
TRBJ1-2	.	TRBV7-9	.	TGTGCCAGCAGCCCTTCCTCGGGTGGGGCTTATGGCTACACCTTC	CASSPSSGGAYGYTF
TRBJ1-1	.	TRBV25-1	.	TGTGCCAGCAGTGTTGGGGGGATGAGACAGCTCCCTGAAGCTTTCTTT	CASSVGGMRQLPEAFF
TRBJ1-1	.	TRBV30	.	TGTGCCTGGAGTAGACAGGAAAGGAACACTGAAGCTTTCTTT	CAWSRQERNTEAFF
TRBJ2-6	.	TRBV10-3	.	TGTGCCATCAGTGGTGGGGAGTCTGGGGCCAACGTCCTGACTTTC	CAISGGESGANVLTF
TRBJ1-6	.	TRBV19	.	TGTGCCAGTACCCCGCGGGGGGCCGCCTATAATTCACCCCTCCACTTT	CASTPRGAAYNSPLHF
TRBJ1-4	few	TRBV4-3	.	TGCGCCAGCAGCCAAGATCGGGGTGATGAAAAACTGTTTTTT	CASSQDRGDEKLFF
TRBJ2-7	.	TRBV4-2	.	TGTGCCAGCAGCCAGGCAGGACAGTCCGTTACCTACGAGCAGTACTTC	CASSQAGQSVTYEQYF
TRBJ1-5	.	TRBV27	.	TGTGCCAGCAGTTTAGGCCAGGGGATTGTGAATCAGCCCCAGCATTTT	CASSLGQGIVNQPQHF
TRBJ2-2	.	TRBV9	.	TGTGCCAGCACCATAACGGGGAACACCGGGGAGCTGTTTTTT	CASTITGNTGELFF
TRBJ1-2	once	TRBV12-3/TRBV12-4	TRBD1	TGTGCCAGCAGTCCAGGGGGCACGGGTGGCTACACCTTC	CASSPGGTGGYTF
TRBJ2-1	.	TRBV2	TRBD2	TGTGCCAGCAGTGCGCCACTAGCGGGACTATACAATGAGCAGTTCTTC	CASSAPLAGLYNEQFF
TRBJ1-6	.	TRBV6-1	TRBD1	TGTGCCAGCAGTCCTGCCCGGGACAGGGGAACACCCCTCCACTTT	CASSPARDRGTPLHF
TRBJ1-2	.	TRBV7-9	.	TGTGCCAGCAGCCAGACAGAATATTATGGCTACACCTTC	CASSQTEYYGYTF
TRBJ2-2	.	TRBV9	TRBD1	TGTGCCAGCAGCGCCGGGACAGGCCAAACCGGGGAGCTGTTTTTT	CASSAGTGQTGELFF
TRBJ2-1	.	TRBV20-1	TRBD2	TGCAGTGCTAGTACTCCGGGGGGCTCCTACAATGAGCAGTTCTTC	CSASTPGGSYNEQFF
TRBJ1-1	.	TRBV30	TRBD1	TGTGCCCAAACCGGGACAGGGTTAGGGCTTGAAGCTTTCTTT	CAQTGTGLGLEAFF
TRBJ2-3	.	TRBV9	.	TGTGCCAGCAGCGCTGCCGGCAGGGCTGAAGATACGCAGTATTTT	CASSAAGRAEDTQYF
TRBJ2-7	.	TRBV12-3/TRBV12-4	.	TGTGCCAGCAGTTCTGGGGGGGCTAAAGAGCAGTACTTC	CASSSGGAKEQYF
TRBJ1-1	.	TRBV10-2	TRBD1	TGCGCCAGCAGTAGCGGCAGGGGGCAGGGGAACACTGAAGCTTTCTTT	CASSSGRGQGNTEAFF
TRBJ1-2	.	TRBV27	.	TGTGCCAGCAAAAGTTTGGCTGGACGGAGGATATATGGCTACACCTTC	CASKSLAGRRIYGYTF
TRBJ1-4	.	TRBV14	.	TGTGCCAGCAGCCCCCCGGGGGTCGAAAAACTGTTTTTT	CASSPPGVEKLFF
TRBJ1-1	.	TRBV30	.	TGTGCCTGGTCAACGGGGGGCGTTGAAGCTTTCTTT	CAWSTGGVEAFF
TRBJ2-3	.	TRBV19	.	TGTGCCAGTAGTATCCTGCGGGGAGGTAGCACAGATACGCAGTATTTT	CASSILRGGSTDTQYF
TRBJ1-1	few	TRBV12-3/TRBV12-4	.	TGTGCCAGCAGTATTAGACAGAGCACTGAAGCTTTCTTT	CASSIRQSTEAFF
TRBJ1-4	.	TRBV19	.	TGTGCCAGTAGACAGGGTACCTCAACTAATGAAAAACTGTTTTTT	CASRQGTSTNEKLFF
TRBJ2-1	once	TRBV27	TRBD2	TGTGCCAGCATTGGGACTAGCGGGGTATGTGAGCAGTTCTTC	CASIGTSGVCEQFF
TRBJ1-5	.	TRBV27	TRBD1	TGTGCCAGCAGCCCCGGGACAGGGACGAATCAGCCCCAGCATTTT	CASSPGTGTNQPQHF
TRBJ1-2	once	TRBV5-1	.	TGCGCCAGCAGCTTGGGTGCCGCCGGAGGGTATGGCTACACCTTC	CASSLGAAGGYGYTF
TRBJ1-5	.	TRBV28	TRBD1	TGTGCCAGCAGGACAGGGACGGGGTACAATCAGCCCCAGCATTTT	CASRTGTGYNQPQHF
TRBJ1-6	.	TRBV27	.	TGTGCCAGCAGTTTAATAGGTTCAGGGGTTCGCAATTCACCCCTCCACTTT	CASSLIGSGVRNSPLHF
TRBJ2-7	.	TRBV19	TRBD2	TGTGCCAGTAGTATAATGGCCCATACTAGCGGGGGAATCTACGAGCAGTACTTC	CASSIMAHTSGGIYEQYF
TRBJ2-2	.	TRBV7-8	.	TGTGCCAGCAGCTTAAGGACAGCGAACACCGGGGAGCTGTTTTTT	CASSLRTANTGELFF
TRBJ1-5	once	TRBV7-6	.	TGTGCCAGCAGCCCCTCGGGGGGAGGTTATCAGCCCCAGCATTTT	CASSPSGGGYQPQHF
TRBJ2-3	once	TRBV6-2/TRBV6-3	.	TGTGCCAGCAGCCAGAACCCAACAGGGACAGATACGCAGTATTTT	CASSQNPTGTDTQYF
TRBJ1-5	.	TRBV5-5	.	TGTGCCAGCAGTCCCTATCAGGGTGACAATCAGCCCCAGCATTTT	CASSPYQGDNQPQHF
TRBJ2-2	.	TRBV19	TRBD2	TGTGCCAGTAGTAAAGTAGTAGCGGGGGTGCCCAGAATTGGCGGGGAGCTGTTTTTT	CASSKVVAGVPRIGGELFF